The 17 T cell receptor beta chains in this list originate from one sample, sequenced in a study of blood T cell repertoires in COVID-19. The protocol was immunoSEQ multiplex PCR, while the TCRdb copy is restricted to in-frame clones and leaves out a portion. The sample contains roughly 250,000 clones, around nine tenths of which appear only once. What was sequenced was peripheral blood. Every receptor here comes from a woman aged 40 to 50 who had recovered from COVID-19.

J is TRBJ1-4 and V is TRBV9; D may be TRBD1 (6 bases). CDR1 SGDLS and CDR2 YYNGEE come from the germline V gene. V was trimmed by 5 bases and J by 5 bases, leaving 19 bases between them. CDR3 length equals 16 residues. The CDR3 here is CASSGNWGTLNEKLFF. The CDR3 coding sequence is TGTGCCAGCAGTGGCAATTGGGGGACACTAAATGAAAAACTGTTTTTT.

CDR3 coding DNA: TGTGCCAGCAGTTCCCCCCGCGGCGGGGGGAACACCGGGGAGCTGTTTTTT. Translating it yields CASSSPRGGGNTGELFF. The chain couples TRBV28 to TRBJ2-2; 7 nucleotides match TRBD2. Germline V CDR1 and CDR2: MDHEN, SYDVKM. The junction had 9 bases not matched to a gene; V was cut back by 4 bases and J by 1 base. The CDR3 runs to 17 residues.

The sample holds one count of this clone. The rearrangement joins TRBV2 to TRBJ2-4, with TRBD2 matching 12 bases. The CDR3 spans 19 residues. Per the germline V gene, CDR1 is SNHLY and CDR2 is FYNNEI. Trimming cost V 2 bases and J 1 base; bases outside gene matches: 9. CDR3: CASSERLAGGRLAKNIQYF. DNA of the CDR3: TGTGCCAGCAGTGAAAGGCTAGCGGGGGGGCGTTTGGCCAAAAACATTCAGTACTTC.

CDR3: CASRKVKWTGGPGCYGYTF. CDR3 bases: TGTGCCAGCAGGAAAGTTAAGTGGACAGGGGGCCCGGGGTGCTATGGCTACACCTTC. The chain is built from TRBV6-4 and TRBJ1-2, with 11 bases matching TRBD1. In germline, CDR1 is MRHNA, CDR2 SNTAGT. CDR3 length: 19 residues. The junction had 19 bases not matched to a gene; V was cut back by 6 bases and J by 4 bases.

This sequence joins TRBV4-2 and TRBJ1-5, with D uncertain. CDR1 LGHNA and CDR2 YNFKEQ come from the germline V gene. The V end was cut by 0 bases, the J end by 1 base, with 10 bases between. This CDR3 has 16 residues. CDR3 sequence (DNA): TGTGCCAGCAGCCAAGATCGGCCGGGGAGCAATCAGCCCCAGCATTTT. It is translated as CASSQDRPGSNQPQHF.

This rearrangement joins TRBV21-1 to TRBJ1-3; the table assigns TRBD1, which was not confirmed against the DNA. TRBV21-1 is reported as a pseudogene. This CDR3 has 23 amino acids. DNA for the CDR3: TGTGCCAGGGCTCCGTCCCAGGCCTCACCGGGACAGGGGGCCAAGTCCTCTGGAAACACCATATATTTT. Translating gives CARAPSQASPGQGAKSSGNTIYF.

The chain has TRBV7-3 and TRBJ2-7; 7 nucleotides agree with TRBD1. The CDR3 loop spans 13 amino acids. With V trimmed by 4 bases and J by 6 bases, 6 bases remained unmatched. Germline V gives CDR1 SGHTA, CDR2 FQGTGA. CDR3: CASSSGQTSEQYF. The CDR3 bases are TGTGCCAGCAGCTCGGGACAGACCAGCGAGCAGTACTTC.

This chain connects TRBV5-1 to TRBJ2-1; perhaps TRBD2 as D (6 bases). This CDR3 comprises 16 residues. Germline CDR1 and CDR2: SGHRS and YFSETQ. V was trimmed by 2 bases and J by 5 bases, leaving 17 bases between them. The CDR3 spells CASSFDIERANNEQFF. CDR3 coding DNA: TGCGCCAGCAGCTTCGATATTGAGCGGGCCAACAATGAGCAGTTCTTC.

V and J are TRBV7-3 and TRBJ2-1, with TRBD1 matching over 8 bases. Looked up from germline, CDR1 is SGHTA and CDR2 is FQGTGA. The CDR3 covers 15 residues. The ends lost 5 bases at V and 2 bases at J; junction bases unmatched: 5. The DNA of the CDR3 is TGTGCCAGCAGCCCCAACAGGGGGACCTACAATGAGCAGTTCTTC. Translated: CASSPNRGTYNEQFF. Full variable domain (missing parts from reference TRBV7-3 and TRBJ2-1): GAGVSQTPSNKVTEKGKYVELRCDPISGHTALYWYRQSLGQGPEFLIYFQGTGAADDSGLPNDRFFAVRPEGSVSTLKIQRTERGDSAVYLCASSPNRGTYNEQFFGPGTRLTVL.

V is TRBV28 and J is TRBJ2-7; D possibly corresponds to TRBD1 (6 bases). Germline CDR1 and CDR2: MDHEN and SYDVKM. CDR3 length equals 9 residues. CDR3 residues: CAGKQGSWV. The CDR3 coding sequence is TGTGCCGGAAAACAGGGCTCCTGGGTC.

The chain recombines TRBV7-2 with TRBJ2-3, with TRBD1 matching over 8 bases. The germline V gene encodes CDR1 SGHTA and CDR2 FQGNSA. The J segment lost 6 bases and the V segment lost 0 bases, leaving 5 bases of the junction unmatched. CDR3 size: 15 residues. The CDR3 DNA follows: TGTGCCAGCAGCTTAGCGGCAGGGGGCGCGGATACGCAGTATTTT. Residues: CASSLAAGGADTQYF.

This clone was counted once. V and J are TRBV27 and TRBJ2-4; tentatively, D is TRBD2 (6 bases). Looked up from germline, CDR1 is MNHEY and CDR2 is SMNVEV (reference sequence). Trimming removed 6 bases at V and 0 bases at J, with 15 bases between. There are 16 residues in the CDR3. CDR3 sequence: CASSKPGLRAKNIQYF. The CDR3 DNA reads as TGTGCCAGCAGCAAACCGGGACTGAGAGCCAAAAACATTCAGTACTTC.

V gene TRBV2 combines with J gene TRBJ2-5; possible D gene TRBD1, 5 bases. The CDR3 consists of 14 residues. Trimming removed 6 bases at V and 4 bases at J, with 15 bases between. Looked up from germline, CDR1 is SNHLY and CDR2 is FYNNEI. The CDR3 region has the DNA TGTGCCAGCAGCGATAGAACAGGCACAGAGACCCAGTACTTC. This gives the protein CASSDRTGTETQYF.

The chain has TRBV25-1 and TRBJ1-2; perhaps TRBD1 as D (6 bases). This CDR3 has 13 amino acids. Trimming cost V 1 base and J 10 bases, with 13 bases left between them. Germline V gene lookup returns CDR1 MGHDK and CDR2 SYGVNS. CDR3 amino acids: CASSELGGADYTF. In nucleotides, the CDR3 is TGTGCCAGCAGTGAATTAGGGGGGGCTGACTACACCTTC.

The CDR3 protein is CSVEDVAGGSEQYF. The CDR3 DNA reads TGCAGCGTTGAAGACGTAGCGGGAGGGTCCGAGCAGTACTTC. The gene calls are TRBV29-1 and TRBJ2-7; 11 bases fit TRBD2. V was pared by 0 bases and J by 6 bases, with 4 bases of the junction left unmatched. This CDR3 is 14 amino acids long. Germline assignment: CDR1 SQVTM and CDR2 ANQGSEA.

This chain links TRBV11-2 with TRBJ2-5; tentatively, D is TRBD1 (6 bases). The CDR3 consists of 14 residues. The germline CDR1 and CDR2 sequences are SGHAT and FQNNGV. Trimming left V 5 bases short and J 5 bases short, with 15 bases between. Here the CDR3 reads CASSPGDLLETQYF. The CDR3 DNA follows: TGTGCCAGCAGCCCAGGGGACCTGTTGGAGACCCAGTACTTC.

CDR3 in DNA: TGTGCCAGCAGTTTCCTCACAGATACGCAGTATTTT. Protein sequence: CASSFLTDTQYF. The rearrangement joins TRBV28 to TRBJ2-3; D is undetermined. Germline V gene sequence: CDR1 MDHEN, CDR2 SYDVKM. Trimming removed 3 bases at V and 2 bases at J, with 3 bases between. This CDR3 region has 12 residues.